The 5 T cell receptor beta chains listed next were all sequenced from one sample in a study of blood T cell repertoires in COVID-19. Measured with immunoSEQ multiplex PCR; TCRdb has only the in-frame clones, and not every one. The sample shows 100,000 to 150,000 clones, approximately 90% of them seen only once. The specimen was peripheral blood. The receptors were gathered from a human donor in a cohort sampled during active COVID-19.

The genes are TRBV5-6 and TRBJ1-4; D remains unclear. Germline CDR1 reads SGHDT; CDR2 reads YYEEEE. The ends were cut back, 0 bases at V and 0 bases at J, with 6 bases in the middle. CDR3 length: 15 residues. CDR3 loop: CASSLGGATNEKLFF. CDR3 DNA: TGTGCCAGCAGCTTGGGCGGGGCAACTAATGAAAAACTGTTTTTT.

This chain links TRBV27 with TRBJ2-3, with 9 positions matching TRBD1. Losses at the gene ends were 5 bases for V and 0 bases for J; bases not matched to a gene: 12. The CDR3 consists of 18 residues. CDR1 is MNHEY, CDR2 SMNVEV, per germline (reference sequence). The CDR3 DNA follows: TGTGCCAGCAGTCCGCCTCAGACCGGGACAGGGAGCACAGATACGCAGTATTTT. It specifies CASSPPQTGTGSTDTQYF.

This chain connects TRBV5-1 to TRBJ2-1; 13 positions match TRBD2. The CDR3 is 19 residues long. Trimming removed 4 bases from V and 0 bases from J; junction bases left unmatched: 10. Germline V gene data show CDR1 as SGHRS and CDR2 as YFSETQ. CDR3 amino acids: CASSIGTSGVMGSYNEQFF. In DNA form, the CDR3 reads TGCGCCAGCAGCATAGGGACTAGCGGGGTTATGGGCTCCTACAATGAGCAGTTCTTC.

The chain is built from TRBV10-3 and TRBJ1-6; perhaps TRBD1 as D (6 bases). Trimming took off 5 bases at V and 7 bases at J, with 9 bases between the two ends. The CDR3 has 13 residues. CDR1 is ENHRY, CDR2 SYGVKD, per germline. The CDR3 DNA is TGTGCCATCAGTCGACAGGAAAATTCACCCCTCCACTTT. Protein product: CAISRQENSPLHF.

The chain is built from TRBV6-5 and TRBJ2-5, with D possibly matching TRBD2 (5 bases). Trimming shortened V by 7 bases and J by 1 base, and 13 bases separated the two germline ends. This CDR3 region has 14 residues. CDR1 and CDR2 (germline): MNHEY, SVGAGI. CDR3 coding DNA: TGTGCCAGCACCCCCCCGGGAACCCAAGAGACCCAGTACTTC. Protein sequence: CASTPPGTQETQYF.